This TCR beta chain originates from a study of blood T cell repertoires in COVID-19. The assay was immunoSEQ multiplex PCR, and TCRdb's table has in-frame clones only and misses some. This sample carries 400,000 to 550,000 clones, 85% to 90% of them seen once, and the ten largest clones take roughly 4%. The germline V gene has CDR1 KGHSH and CDR2 LQKENI. This CDR3 contains 14 residues. V lost 4 bases to trimming and J lost 3 bases; unmatched junction nucleotides: 6. The clonotype originates from a woman in her twenties or thirties with acute or convalescent COVID-19. Sequenced material: peripheral blood. V and J are TRBV18 and TRBJ2-7, with 7 positions matching TRBD1. The CDR3 spells CASSHGTELYEQYF. In DNA, the CDR3 is TGTGCCAGCTCACATGGGACAGAGCTCTACGAGCAGTACTTC.